These 13 T cell receptor beta chains were all obtained from the same sample, sequenced in a study of human T cells and chemical hapten exposure. A single record per CDR3 protein comes from TCRdb applying MiXCR to the RACE reads. The table lists some 360,000 distinct CDR3 sequences, 4.5% to 5.5% of them singletons. Indicated time point: pre-sensitization, week 0. Regarding treatment: therapeutic diphenylcyclopropenone sensitization with weekly scalp DPC. This specimen consisted of whole blood, obtained in connection with sensitization to the hapten diphenylcyclopropenone (DPC). Source of these receptors: a woman aged 45-65 years with alopecia areata. Some clones in this sample may be carry-over from other donors' samples.

There are many counts of this clonotype. This chain joins TRBV6-4 and TRBJ2-2, with TRBD2 identical over 7 bases. Trimming removed 9 bases from V and 4 bases from J; junction bases left unmatched: 11. The CDR3 contains 15 residues. Germline loops: CDR1 MRHNA, CDR2 SNTAGT. CDR3 sequence: CASTRGAGSTGELFF. In nucleotides, the CDR3 is TGTGCCAGTACCCGAGGAGCGGGATCCACCGGGGAGCTGTTTTTT.

This clonotype was detected ten times or more. The CDR3 reads CSVEQGNEQYF. CDR3 nucleotide sequence: TGCAGCGTTGAACAGGGGAACGAGCAGTACTTC. The chain combines TRBV29-1 with TRBJ2-7; maybe TRBD1 (6 bases). Germline V gene sequence: CDR1 SQVTM, CDR2 ANQGSEA. V was shortened by 2 bases and J by 5 bases, with 7 bases between the two germline ends. There are 11 residues in the CDR3.

This clonotype appeared many times. The chain couples TRBV24-1 to TRBJ1-2, with 8 bases lining up with TRBD1. V was clipped by 4 bases and J by 4 bases; unmatched bases: 7. In germline, CDR1 is KGHDR, CDR2 SFDVKD. This CDR3 is 15 amino acids long. The CDR3: CATSDPLTGAYGYTF. In DNA, the CDR3 is TGTGCCACCAGTGACCCCTTGACAGGGGCCTATGGCTACACCTTC.

The chain is built from TRBV7-6 and TRBJ2-2; D is ambiguous. The CDR3 has 16 amino acids. Germline lookup yields CDR1 SGHVS and CDR2 FNYEAQ. V lost 5 bases and J 0 bases, leaving 13 bases between the germline ends. This CDR3 reads CASSRDIRANTGELFF. The CDR3 bases are TGTGCCAGCAGCCGTGACATACGAGCGAACACCGGGGAGCTGTTTTTT.

This clonotype has more than one count but fewer than ten. The chain uses TRBV12-3 or TRBV12-4 and TRBJ2-1; 9 bases match TRBD1. The CDR3 extends over 15 amino acids. V shed 3 bases, J shed 3 bases, and the junction held 3 bases outside the gene matches. The chain's CDR3 is CASSFAGQGYNEQFF. CDR3 coding DNA: TGTGCCAGCAGTTTCGCGGGACAGGGCTACAATGAGCAGTTCTTC.

This clonotype appeared a few times. The chain recombines TRBV12-3 or TRBV12-4 with TRBJ1-1; no definite D call. The CDR3 is 15 residues long. V lost 3 bases, J lost 1 base, and 12 bases lay in between. Here the CDR3 reads CASSFDRISNTEAFF. The CDR3 DNA follows: TGTGCCAGCAGTTTTGACCGCATCTCGAACACTGAAGCTTTCTTT.

This clonotype was seen more than once but under ten times. The chain combines TRBV6-5 with TRBJ1-6, with D possibly being TRBD1 (5 bases). V was pared by 2 bases and J by 10 bases, with 9 bases between. CDR1 and CDR2 (germline): MNHEY, SVGAGI. This CDR3 has 13 residues. The CDR3 coding sequence is TGTGCCAGCAGTTACGCGGGGGAATCACCCCTCCACTTT. It specifies CASSYAGESPLHF.

This clonotype was observed a handful of times. The gene calls are TRBV28 and TRBJ1-4; TRBD1 is a possible D gene (6 bases). The CDR3 runs to 15 residues. Germline values: CDR1 MDHEN, CDR2 SYDVKM. V dropped 4 bases and J dropped 7 bases, with 16 bases sitting between them. The CDR3 sequence: CASSSLRGGVEKLFF. The CDR3 DNA follows: TGTGCCAGCAGTTCACTGAGGGGGGGAGTTGAAAAACTGTTTTTT.

The sample holds many counts of this clonotype. CDR3 protein: CASSYMQGGLYGYTF. Here the CDR3 DNA reads TGTGCCAGCAGTTACATGCAGGGGGGGTTATATGGCTACACCTTC. The rearrangement joins TRBV6-5 to TRBJ1-2; the match to TRBD1 covers 7 bases. Germline V gives CDR1 MNHEY, CDR2 SVGAGI. This CDR3 spans 15 amino acids. The trim removed 2 bases at V and 5 bases at J, leaving 8 bases unmatched.

This clonotype has just a few counts. V gene TRBV29-1 combines with J gene TRBJ2-1; TRBD2 is a possible D gene (7 bases). The V gene lost 4 bases and the J gene lost 10 bases, with 14 bases spanning the gap. Germline CDR1 reads SQVTM; CDR2 reads ANQGSEA. This CDR3 spans 12 amino acids. This CDR3 reads CSVVRGGYEQFF. CDR3 DNA sequence: TGCAGCGTTGTTAGGGGGGGCTACGAGCAGTTCTTC.

DNA for the CDR3: TGTGCCAGCAGTTCTGGGACCGCCGGGCCCCAGCATTTT. It is translated as CASSSGTAGPQHF. This chain uses TRBV13 with TRBJ1-5; possibly TRBD1 for D (5 bases). Trimming took off 6 bases at V and 9 bases at J, with 15 bases between the two ends. The CDR3 consists of 13 residues. CDR1 PRHDT and CDR2 FYEKMQ come from the germline V gene (reference sequence).

At least ten counts were recorded for this clonotype. The J gene is TRBJ2-5, the V gene TRBV29-1; perhaps TRBD2 as D (7 bases). The CDR3 has 14 amino acids. Trimming took off 6 bases at V and 1 base at J, with 15 bases between the two ends. Germline-derived CDR1 and CDR2 are SQVTM and ANQGSEA. The CDR3 reads CSVAERGAQETQYF. CDR3 nucleotides: TGCAGCGTCGCGGAACGGGGGGCCCAAGAGACCCAGTACTTC. The full variable domain, completed using reference TRBV29-1 and TRBJ2-5, is SAVISQKPSRDICQRGTSLTIQCQVDSQVTMMFWYRQQPGQSLTLIATANQGSEATYESGFVIDKFPISRPNLTFSTLTVSNMSPEDSSIYLCSVAERGAQETQYFGPGTRLLVL.

This clonotype occurred many times. The chain recombines TRBV4-1 with TRBJ2-5; 7 nucleotides match TRBD2. The CDR3 has 15 residues. Germline V CDR1 and CDR2: MGHRA, YSYEKL. J was trimmed by 1 base and V by 1 base; bases with no gene match: 3. The CDR3 region is CASSQVGTIQETQYF. In nucleotides, the CDR3 is TGCGCCAGCAGCCAAGTTGGGACTATCCAAGAGACCCAGTACTTC.